This TCR beta chain was obtained from a study of cytomegalovirus exposure and HLA in healthy donors. Researchers ran the PCR with 60 Vbeta and 13 Jbeta primers. Sequencing used immunoSEQ multiplex PCR; TCRdb keeps in-frame clones, though not all of them. Among approximately 150,000 clones, around four fifths were seen once, and the ten largest hold approximately 3.6%. CDR1 and CDR2 from the germline V gene are SNHLY and FYNNEI. Trimming pared 6 bases from V and 4 bases from J, leaving 13 bases between. CDR3 length: 14 residues. The sample consisted of PBMCs. This sequence was found in a male donor in good health and CMV-seronegative. The V and J genes are TRBV2 and TRBJ2-1; the D gene is possibly TRBD1 (5 bases). The CDR3 coding sequence is TGTGCCAGCAGAAGGGGTCTCGGGTACAATGAGCAGTTCTTC. Encoded protein: CASRRGLGYNEQFF. Combining the CDR3 with reference TRBV2 and TRBJ2-1 gives the whole variable domain EPEVTQTPSHQVTQMGQEVILRCVPISNHLYFYWYRQILGQKVEFLVSFYNNEISEKSEIFDDQFSVERPDGSNFTLKIRSTKLEDSAMYFCASRRGLGYNEQFFGPGTRLTVL.